Listed below are T cell receptor beta chains from one sample, sequenced in a study of T-cell reconstitution after alpha-beta-depleted transplantation in children. A single record per CDR3 protein comes from TCRdb applying MiXCR to the PCR reads. In the table there are more than 550,000 distinct CDR3 sequences, over 9.5% of which are singletons. Sequenced here: PBMCs from the stem cell graft donor, sampled from the stem cell graft. The receptors originated from a human donor who donated a stem cell graft to a child with acute myeloid leukemia. Each CDR3 is given with its conserved first and last residue. Each record gives: CDR3 length, J gene, clone size, V gene, D gene, CDR3 DNA, CDR3 protein. D genes are given only for firm matches. The size field is filled for only some rows; it gives once, few, many or a size class.

15	TRBJ1-2	few	TRBV20-1	TRBD1	TGCAGTGCTAGATCCACGACAGGGGCTAACTATGGCTACACCTTC	CSARSTTGANYGYTF
14	TRBJ2-7	few	TRBV5-4	TRBD2	TGTGCCAGCAGTCCCTCCGGGACTAACTACGAGCAGTACTTC	CASSPSGTNYEQYF
13	TRBJ2-5	NA	TRBV29-1	NA	TGCAGCGTCAACGGGCCAAACCAAGAGACCCAGTACTTC	CSVNGPNQETQYF
14	TRBJ2-1	many	TRBV3-1	TRBD1	TGTGCCAGCAGCCGGACAGGGGCTTACAATGAGCAGTTCTTC	CASSRTGAYNEQFF
14	TRBJ1-1	many	TRBV4-3	NA	TGCGCCAGCAGCCAAGAAGGACAGCGTAGCCCAGCTTTCTTT	CASSQEGQRSPAFF
14	TRBJ2-2	few	TRBV9	TRBD2	TGTGCCACCGGGAGAGCGGGAGATGGCGGGGAGCTGTTTTTT	CATGRAGDGGELFF
16	TRBJ2-2	many	TRBV2	TRBD2	TGTGCCAGCAGGGAGACTAGCGGGAGAGGGACCGGGGAGCTGTTTTTT	CASRETSGRGTGELFF
16	TRBJ2-4	many	TRBV14	NA	TGTGCCAGCAGCAGACAAGGGCCCGGGGCCAAAAACATTCAGTACTTC	CASSRQGPGAKNIQYF
13	TRBJ1-2	NA	TRBV20-1	NA	TGCAGTGCTAGAGATCTGGGGGGGAATGGCTACACCTTC	CSARDLGGNGYTF
15	TRBJ1-1	few	TRBV6-5	NA	TGTGCCAGCATCCTGGAGGGGGGAATGAACACTGAAGCTTTCTTT	CASILEGGMNTEAFF
12	TRBJ1-5	few	TRBV7-2	NA	TGTGCCAGCAGCTTAGGGGTGGAGCCCCAGCATTTT	CASSLGVEPQHF
15	TRBJ2-1	NA	TRBV20-1	TRBD2	TGCAGTGCTCGCCTGGGGCTAGCGGACTACAATGAGCAGTTCTTC	CSARLGLADYNEQFF
14	TRBJ2-3	NA	TRBV20-1	NA	TGCAGTGCAACCGCTCCTTTCAGCACAGATACGCAGTATTTT	CSATAPFSTDTQYF
15	TRBJ2-1	NA	TRBV12-3/TRBV12-4	NA	TGTGCCAGCAGTCCAGGGGTCGGCTGGCACAATGAGCAGTTCTTC	CASSPGVGWHNEQFF
14	TRBJ1-3	NA	TRBV29-1	TRBD1	TGCAGCGCCCTTATGGGACAGGGAGGAAACACCATATATTTT	CSALMGQGGNTIYF
13	TRBJ1-6	many	TRBV6-5	NA	TGTGCCAGCAGATTAGGACCAAATTCACCCCTCCACTTT	CASRLGPNSPLHF
13	TRBJ1-2	NA	TRBV28	NA	TGTGCCAGCAGCTCGGACCCCAGTAGGGGCTACACCTTC	CASSSDPSRGYTF
13	TRBJ1-2	few	TRBV5-6	TRBD1	TGTGCCAGCAGGGGGACAGGGACCTATGGCTACACCTTC	CASRGTGTYGYTF
14	TRBJ2-1	many	TRBV12-3/TRBV12-4	NA	TGTGCCAGCAGTTTACGGGGGTTAAGGAATGAGCAGTTCTTC	CASSLRGLRNEQFF
14	TRBJ1-1	many	TRBV12-3/TRBV12-4	NA	TGTGCCAGCAGTTTCGCGGGGCCGAACACTGAAGCTTTCTTT	CASSFAGPNTEAFF
15	TRBJ2-7	few	TRBV28	NA	TGTGCCAGCAGTTCCCCCATACTAGCCTCCTACGAGCAGTACTTC	CASSSPILASYEQYF
14	TRBJ1-1	many	TRBV3-1	NA	TGTGCCAGCAGCGACGACGTTAGTAGGGCGGTGGCTTTCTTT	CASSDDVSRAVAFF
14	TRBJ2-7	few	TRBV29-1	TRBD2	TGCAGCGTTGCTCAACTAGCGTCGACCTACGAGCAGTACTTC	CSVAQLASTYEQYF
15	TRBJ2-1	NA	TRBV4-2	TRBD2	TGTGCCAGCAGCCCGGCCCCGGGACTAGGCAATGAGCAGTTCTTC	CASSPAPGLGNEQFF
16	TRBJ1-2	few	TRBV11-2	NA	TGTGCCAGCAGCTTAGATCTAAGTTCCGGGGTGGGTGGCTACACCTTC	CASSLDLSSGVGGYTF
14	TRBJ2-1	many	TRBV12-3/TRBV12-4	NA	TGTGCCAGCAGTTCACACGGCTGGCAATATGAGCAGTTCTTC	CASSSHGWQYEQFF
17	TRBJ2-1	few	TRBV20-1	TRBD2	TGCAGTGCTAGCCCCAGCGGGAGGGCCACAAACTACAATGAGCAGTTCTTC	CSASPSGRATNYNEQFF
16	TRBJ1-6	few	TRBV4-1	NA	TGCGCCAGCAGCCAAGAACCGGGACGGTCCAATTCACCCCTCCACTTT	CASSQEPGRSNSPLHF
16	TRBJ2-1	NA	TRBV5-1	NA	TGCGCCAGCAGCTTGGATCGCGGCCGGATCTACAATGAGCAGTTCTTC	CASSLDRGRIYNEQFF
14	TRBJ1-5	few	TRBV20-1	NA	TGCAGTGCTAGAGGACTGGCTCTCGGTCAGCCCCAGCATTTT	CSARGLALGQPQHF
16	TRBJ1-1	few	TRBV7-9	NA	TGTGCCAGCAGCCCCGACGGTATTCCGATGAACACTGAAGCTTTCTTT	CASSPDGIPMNTEAFF
13	TRBJ1-4	NA	TRBV12-3/TRBV12-4	NA	TGTGCCAGCAGTGTCGGGACGGCTGAAAAACTGTTTTTT	CASSVGTAEKLFF
14	TRBJ1-1	NA	TRBV5-1	NA	TGCGCCAGCAGCTCGACAGCGACGAACACTGAAGCTTTCTTT	CASSSTATNTEAFF
15	TRBJ2-1	many	TRBV20-1	TRBD2	TGCAGTGCTCACCTCGGGGTAGCGGGAGTAAATGAGCAGTTCTTC	CSAHLGVAGVNEQFF
14	TRBJ1-1	NA	TRBV5-1	NA	TGCGCCAGCAGCTTGGAAGGGGTGAACACTGAAGCTTTCTTT	CASSLEGVNTEAFF
14	TRBJ1-5	few	TRBV2	TRBD1	TGTGCCAGCAGCCCGACAGGGGAGGATCAGCCCCAGCATTTT	CASSPTGEDQPQHF
14	TRBJ2-3	few	TRBV20-1	NA	TGCAGTGCTCCATCATCAGGCGTGGCAGATACGCAGTATTTT	CSAPSSGVADTQYF
15	TRBJ2-1	few	TRBV7-2	NA	TGTGCCAGCAGCTTAGGGGTGGGAATTTACAATGAGCAGTTCTTC	CASSLGVGIYNEQFF
16	TRBJ1-6	few	TRBV25-1	NA	TGTGCCAGCAGTGAATCAAGAGTCCTAATGGATTCACCCCTCCACTTT	CASSESRVLMDSPLHF
12	TRBJ2-7	NA	TRBV6-1	NA	TGTGCCAGCGAGTTGAGCTCCTACGAGCAGTACTTC	CASELSSYEQYF
13	TRBJ2-1	many	TRBV9	NA	TGTGCCAGCAGCGTAAGCTCGGGGAATGAGCAGTTCTTC	CASSVSSGNEQFF
15	TRBJ1-3	many	TRBV12-3/TRBV12-4	TRBD1	TGTGCCAGCAGGGACAGGGAATTCTCTGGAAACACCATATATTTT	CASRDREFSGNTIYF
16	TRBJ1-2	many	TRBV6-5	TRBD1	TGTGCCAGCAGGACCAGCCAGGGGGCGCGTGGCTATGGCTACACCTTC	CASRTSQGARGYGYTF
19	TRBJ2-7	few	TRBV6-5	TRBD2	TGTGCCAGCAGTTATAGAATCGCGGGACTAGCGGGAGGACTCTACGAGCAGTACTTC	CASSYRIAGLAGGLYEQYF
14	TRBJ2-2	many	TRBV14	NA	TGTGCCAGCAGTCCTACAGGGAACACCGGGGAGCTGTTTTTT	CASSPTGNTGELFF
13	TRBJ1-5	NA	TRBV12-3/TRBV12-4	NA	TGTGCCAGCAGTGGGACCTCCAATCAGCCCCAGCATTTT	CASSGTSNQPQHF
13	TRBJ2-5	NA	TRBV5-1	TRBD2	TGCGCCAGCGGTACGGGGGGACAAGAGACCCAGTACTTC	CASGTGGQETQYF
14	TRBJ2-7	few	TRBV12-3/TRBV12-4	NA	TGTGCCAGCAGGAAACAGGGAGGGGCGGGCGAGCAGTACTTC	CASRKQGGAGEQYF
15	TRBJ2-1	NA	TRBV7-2	TRBD2	TGTGCCAGCAGCCACGGGCGGGCGGGAGTAGAGGAGCAGTTCTTC	CASSHGRAGVEEQFF
18	TRBJ2-7	many	TRBV7-2	TRBD2	TGTGCCAGCAGCTTACTTTATAAGGCGGGAGGACTTCGAGACGAGCAGTACTTC	CASSLLYKAGGLRDEQYF
17	TRBJ2-7	many	TRBV6-5	TRBD2	TGTGCCAGCAGTTACTCGGTACTAGCGGGAGTTGGGGTCGAGCAGTACTTC	CASSYSVLAGVGVEQYF
14	TRBJ2-1	few	TRBV29-1	NA	TGCAGCGTTAAGGGCTTGCGGAGTCACAATGAGCAGTTCTTC	CSVKGLRSHNEQFF
14	TRBJ2-7	many	TRBV7-2	TRBD2	TGTGCCAGCAACCATGGCGGGAGCTCCTACGAGCAGTACTTC	CASNHGGSSYEQYF
14	TRBJ1-1	many	TRBV5-4	NA	TGTGCCAGCAGCTTGGAACCGTTCGACACTGAAGCTTTCTTT	CASSLEPFDTEAFF
16	TRBJ2-1	NA	TRBV20-1	TRBD2	TGCAGTGCTCTACTAGCGGGGTTAGGGGCTTACAATGAGCAGTTCTTC	CSALLAGLGAYNEQFF
13	TRBJ2-7	few	TRBV2	TRBD2	TGTGCCAGCAGTGATCGCGGGAGGAGCGAGCAGTACTTC	CASSDRGRSEQYF